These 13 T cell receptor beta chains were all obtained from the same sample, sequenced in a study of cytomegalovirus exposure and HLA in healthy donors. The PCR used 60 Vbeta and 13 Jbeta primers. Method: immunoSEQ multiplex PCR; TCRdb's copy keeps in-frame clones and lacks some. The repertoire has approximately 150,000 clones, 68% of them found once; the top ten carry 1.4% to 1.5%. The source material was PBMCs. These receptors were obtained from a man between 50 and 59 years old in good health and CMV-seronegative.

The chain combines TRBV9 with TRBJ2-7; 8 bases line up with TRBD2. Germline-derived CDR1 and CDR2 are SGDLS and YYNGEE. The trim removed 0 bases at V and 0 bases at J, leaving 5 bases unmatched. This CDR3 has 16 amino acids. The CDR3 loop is CASSVGASGSSYEQYF. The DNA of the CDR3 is TGTGCCAGCAGCGTAGGGGCTAGCGGGTCCTCCTACGAGCAGTACTTC.

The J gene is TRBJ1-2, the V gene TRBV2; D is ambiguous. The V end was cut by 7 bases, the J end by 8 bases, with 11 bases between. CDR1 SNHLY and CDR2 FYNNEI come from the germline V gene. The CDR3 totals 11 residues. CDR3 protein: CASTKSFGYTF. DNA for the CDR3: TGTGCCAGCACGAAGAGTTTCGGCTACACCTTC.

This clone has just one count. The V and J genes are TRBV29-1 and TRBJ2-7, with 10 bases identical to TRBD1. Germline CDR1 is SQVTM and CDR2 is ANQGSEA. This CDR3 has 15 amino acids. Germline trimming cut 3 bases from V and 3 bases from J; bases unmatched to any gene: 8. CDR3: CSVDYRDRGLYEQYF. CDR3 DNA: TGCAGCGTTGACTACCGGGACAGGGGCCTCTACGAGCAGTACTTC.

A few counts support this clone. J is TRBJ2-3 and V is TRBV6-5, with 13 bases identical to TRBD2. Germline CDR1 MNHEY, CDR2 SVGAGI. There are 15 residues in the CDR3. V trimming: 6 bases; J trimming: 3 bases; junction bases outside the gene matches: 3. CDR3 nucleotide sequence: TGTGCCAGCAGCACTAGCGGGGGGGCGACAGATACGCAGTATTTT. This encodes CASSTSGGATDTQYF.

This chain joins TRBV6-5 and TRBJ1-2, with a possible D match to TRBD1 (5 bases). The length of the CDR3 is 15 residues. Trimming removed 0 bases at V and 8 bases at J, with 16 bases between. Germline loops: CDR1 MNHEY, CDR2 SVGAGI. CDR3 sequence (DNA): TGTGCCAGCAGTTACTCGGGGAGGCAGGGAGGAGGCTACACCTTC. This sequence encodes CASSYSGRQGGGYTF.

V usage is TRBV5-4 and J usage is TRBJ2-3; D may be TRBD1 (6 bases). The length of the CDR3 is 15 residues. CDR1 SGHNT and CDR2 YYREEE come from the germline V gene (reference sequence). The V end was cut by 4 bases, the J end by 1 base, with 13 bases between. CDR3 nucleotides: TGTGCCAGCAGCCTCACGACAGGTGGCACAGATACGCAGTATTTT. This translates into CASSLTTGGTDTQYF.

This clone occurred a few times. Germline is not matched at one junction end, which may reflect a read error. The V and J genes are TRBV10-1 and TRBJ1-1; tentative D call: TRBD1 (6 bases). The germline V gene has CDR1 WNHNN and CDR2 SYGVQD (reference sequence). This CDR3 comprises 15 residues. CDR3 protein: CASSTSGTTNAEAFF. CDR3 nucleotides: TGCGCCAGCTCCACCTCCGGGACAACGAACGCTGAAGCTTTCTTT.

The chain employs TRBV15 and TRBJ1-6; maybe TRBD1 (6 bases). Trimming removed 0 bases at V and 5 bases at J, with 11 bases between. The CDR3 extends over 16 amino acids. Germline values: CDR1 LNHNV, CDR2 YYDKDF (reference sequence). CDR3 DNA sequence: TGTGCCACCAGCAGAGACATGGGACAACATAATTCACCCCTCCACTTT. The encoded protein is CATSRDMGQHNSPLHF.

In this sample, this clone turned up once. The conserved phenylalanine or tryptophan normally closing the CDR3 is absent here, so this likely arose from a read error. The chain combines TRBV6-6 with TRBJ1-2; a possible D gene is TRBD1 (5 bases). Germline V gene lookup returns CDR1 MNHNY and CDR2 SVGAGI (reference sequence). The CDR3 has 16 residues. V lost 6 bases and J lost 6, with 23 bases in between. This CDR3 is CASRTPGGTKSDGYTL. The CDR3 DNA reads TGTGCCAGCAGAACCCCGGGGGGGACCAAGTCGGATGGCTACACCCTC.

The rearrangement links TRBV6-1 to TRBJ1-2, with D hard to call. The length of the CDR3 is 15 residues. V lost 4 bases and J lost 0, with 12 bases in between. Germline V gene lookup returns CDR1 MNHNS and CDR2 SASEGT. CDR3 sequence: CASSVAGEANYGYTF. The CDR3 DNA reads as TGTGCCAGCAGTGTGGCGGGCGAAGCTAACTATGGCTACACCTTC.

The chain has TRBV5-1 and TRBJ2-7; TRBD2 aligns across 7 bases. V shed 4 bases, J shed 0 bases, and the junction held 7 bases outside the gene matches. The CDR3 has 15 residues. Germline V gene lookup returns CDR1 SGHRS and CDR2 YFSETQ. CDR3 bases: TGCGCCAGCAGCACGGGACTATTAAGCTCCTACGAGCAGTACTTC. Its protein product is CASSTGLLSSYEQYF. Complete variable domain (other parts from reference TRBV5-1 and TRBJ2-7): KAGVTQTPRYLIKTRGQQVTLSCSPISGHRSVSWYQQTPGQGLQFLFEYFSETQRNKGNFPGRFSGRQFSNSRSEMNVSTLELGDSALYLCASSTGLLSSYEQYFGPGTRLTVT.

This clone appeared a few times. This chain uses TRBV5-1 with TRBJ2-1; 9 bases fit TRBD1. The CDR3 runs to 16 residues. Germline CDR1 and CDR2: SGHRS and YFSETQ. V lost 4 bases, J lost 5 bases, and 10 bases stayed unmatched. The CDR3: CASSPFRQGGNNEQFF. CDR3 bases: TGCGCCAGCAGCCCCTTTCGACAGGGGGGGAACAATGAGCAGTTCTTC. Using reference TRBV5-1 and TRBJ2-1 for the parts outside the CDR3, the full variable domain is KAGVTQTPRYLIKTRGQQVTLSCSPISGHRSVSWYQQTPGQGLQFLFEYFSETQRNKGNFPGRFSGRQFSNSRSEMNVSTLELGDSALYLCASSPFRQGGNNEQFFGPGTRLTVL.

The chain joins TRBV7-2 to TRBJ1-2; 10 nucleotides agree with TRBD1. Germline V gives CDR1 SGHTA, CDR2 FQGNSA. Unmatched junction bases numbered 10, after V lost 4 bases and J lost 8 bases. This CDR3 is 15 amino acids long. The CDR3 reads CASSSVRQGAYGYTF. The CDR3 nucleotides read TGTGCCAGCAGCTCAGTCCGACAGGGGGCTTACGGCTACACCTTC.